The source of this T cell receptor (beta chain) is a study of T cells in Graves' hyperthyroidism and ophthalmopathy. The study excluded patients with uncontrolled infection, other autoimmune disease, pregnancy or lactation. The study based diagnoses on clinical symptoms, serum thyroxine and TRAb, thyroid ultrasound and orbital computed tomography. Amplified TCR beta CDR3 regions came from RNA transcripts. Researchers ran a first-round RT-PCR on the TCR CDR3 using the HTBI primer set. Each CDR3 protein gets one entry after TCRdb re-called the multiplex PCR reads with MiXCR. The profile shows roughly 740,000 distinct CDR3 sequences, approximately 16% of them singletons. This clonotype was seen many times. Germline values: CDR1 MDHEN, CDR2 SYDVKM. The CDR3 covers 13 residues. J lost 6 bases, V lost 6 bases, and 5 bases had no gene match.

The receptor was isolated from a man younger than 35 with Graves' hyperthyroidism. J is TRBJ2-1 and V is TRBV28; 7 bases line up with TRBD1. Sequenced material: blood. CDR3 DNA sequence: TGTGCCAGCAGGGGGGCAGGGGGCAATGAGCAGTTCTTC. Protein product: CASRGAGGNEQFF.